Listed below are T cell receptor beta chains from one sample, sequenced in a study of shared clonotypes between healthy human individuals. Here immunoSEQ multiplex PCR was the method, and the copy in TCRdb shows in-frame clones only, minus some. Altogether over a million clones are present, 98% being singletons, with the ten largest covering 0.4% to 0.55%. The sample consisted of naive CD4+ T cells sorted from blood. Every receptor here comes from a man younger than 45 in good health. CDR3s leave out the opening cysteine and the closing phenylalanine or tryptophan. Expanded clones get a size class; other rows say once, few or many, or leave the size out.

CDR3: ASELAGPYNEQF; V: TRBV28; length: 12; size: .; J: TRBJ2-1
CDR3: ASSRTSGSTDTQY; V: TRBV5-4; length: 13; size: .; J: TRBJ2-3
CDR3: ASRPQGRGTDTQY; V: TRBV28; length: 13; size: once; J: TRBJ2-3
CDR3: SVTSLLLAGGVEQY; V: TRBV29-1; length: 14; size: .; J: TRBJ2-7
CDR3: ASTLGGGTGELF; V: TRBV2; length: 12; size: .; J: TRBJ2-2
CDR3: ASSQEEREGLEQF; V: TRBV4-3; length: 13; size: .; J: TRBJ2-1
CDR3: ASSPATGGLDTQY; V: TRBV18; length: 13; size: .; J: TRBJ2-3
CDR3: ASSQVPGKVQIKQF; V: TRBV4-1; length: 14; size: .; J: TRBJ2-1
CDR3: ASSLGPQGRGELF; V: TRBV5-1; length: 13; size: .; J: TRBJ2-2
CDR3: ASSRGAIGGTEAF; V: TRBV4-1; length: 13; size: .; J: TRBJ1-1
CDR3: ASNRGLAGGYEQF; V: TRBV19; length: 13; size: .; J: TRBJ2-1
CDR3: ASRGRLAGVEQY; V: TRBV2; length: 12; size: .; J: TRBJ2-7
CDR3: ASKYRGGLYEQY; V: TRBV6-5; length: 12; size: .; J: TRBJ2-7
CDR3: ASSSGYETQY; V: TRBV7-8; length: 10; size: .; J: TRBJ2-5
CDR3: ASSTKQGPNEKLF; V: TRBV5-5; length: 13; size: .; J: TRBJ1-4
CDR3: ASSPSAQGADTQY; V: TRBV18; length: 13; size: .; J: TRBJ2-3
CDR3: ASSLALAGRGEQY; V: TRBV5-1; length: 13; size: once; J: TRBJ2-7
CDR3: ASSVGDRLAGGYEQY; V: TRBV9; length: 15; size: .; J: TRBJ2-7
CDR3: ASSQDLRETQY; V: TRBV4-3; length: 11; size: .; J: TRBJ2-5
CDR3: ASSMEGRGRSGANVLT; V: TRBV19; length: 16; size: .; J: TRBJ2-6
CDR3: ASSHQKDRPQETQY; V: TRBV7-9; length: 14; size: .; J: TRBJ2-5
CDR3: ASSFPYEQY; V: TRBV7-6; length: 9; size: .; J: TRBJ2-7